This entry lists 31 T cell receptor beta chains sequenced from one sample in a study of regulatory T cells in long-lasting Graves disease. The authors built TCR beta libraries using iRepertoire HTBI primers and Arm-PCR of CDR3 regions. TCRdb fed the multiplex PCR reads into MiXCR, producing one record per CDR3 protein. The repertoire includes around 400,000 distinct CDR3 sequences, around 20% of them detected once, and about 27% sits in the top ten. Stated time point: persistent/refractory GD, antithyroid drugs over 5 years with positive TRAb. The TCR library used RNA extracted from PBMCs. Sample: peripheral blood mononuclear cells (PBMCs), taken when the disease was refractory, from a patient treated with antithyroid drugs. The receptors were sampled from a female donor with Graves disease.

The chain couples TRBV2 to TRBJ2-3, with 9 bases identical to TRBD2. The trim removed 4 bases at V and 2 bases at J, leaving 7 bases unmatched. The CDR3 is made up of 16 amino acids. Per germline, CDR1 SNHLY and CDR2 FYNNEI. The CDR3 loop is CASSVIAGATTDTQYF. The CDR3 DNA reads TGTGCCAGCAGTGTAATAGCGGGAGCAACCACAGATACGCAGTATTTT.

Only a few counts were recorded for this clonotype. The chain carries TRBV5-1 and TRBJ2-5; D is ambiguous. The CDR3 sequence is 12 residues long. CDR1 is SGHRS and CDR2 is YFSETQ in the germline V gene. Trimming cost V 4 bases and J 2 bases, with 6 bases left between them. The chain's CDR3 is CASSARQETQYF. CDR3 coding DNA: TGCGCCAGCAGCGCCAGACAAGAGACCCAGTACTTC.

V and J are TRBV6-1 and TRBJ2-7; 15 positions match TRBD2. This CDR3 has 15 amino acids. Germline V gene sequence: CDR1 MNHNS, CDR2 SASEGT. The V gene end was trimmed by 7 bases and the J gene end by 4 bases; junction bases not matched to a gene: 5. The CDR3: CASTGGLAGGYEQYF. The DNA for the CDR3 is TGTGCCAGCACCGGGGGACTAGCGGGAGGTTACGAGCAGTACTTC.

This clonotype was seen many times. The chain recombines TRBV10-3 with TRBJ1-2, with D possibly matching TRBD1 (6 bases). V was shortened by 7 bases and J by 4 bases, with 13 bases between the two germline ends. The CDR3 extends over 13 amino acids. Germline values: CDR1 ENHRY, CDR2 SYGVKD. This CDR3 is CAIMPSTGYGYTF. In DNA, the CDR3 is TGTGCCATCATGCCCTCGACAGGCTATGGCTACACCTTC.

The J gene is TRBJ2-7, the V gene TRBV19; the D gene is possibly TRBD2 (5 bases). Looked up from germline, CDR1 is LNHDA and CDR2 is SQIVND (reference sequence). V gave up 10 bases and J gave up 0 bases, with 13 bases separating them. This CDR3 region has 13 residues. DNA for the CDR3: TGTGCCACCCAAAGGACTGGCTCCTACGAGCAGTACTTC. It is translated as CATQRTGSYEQYF.

This clonotype appeared many times. V gene TRBV6-1 combines with J gene TRBJ1-1; no definite D call. The CDR3 contains 13 residues. V lost 10 bases, J lost 1 base, and 13 bases lay in between. CDR1 and CDR2 from the germline V gene are MNHNS and SASEGT. The CDR3 DNA sequence: TGTGCCACCCTAAGGGCTCGGAACACTGAAGCTTTCTTT. Translation: CATLRARNTEAFF.

This clonotype was seen ten or more times. The gene calls are TRBV10-3 and TRBJ2-7, with 12 bases that match TRBD1. This CDR3 contains 14 residues. From germline, CDR1 is ENHRY and CDR2 SYGVKD. V lost 10 bases, J lost 2 bases, and 6 bases stayed unmatched. The CDR3 loop reads CATGGQGAAYEQYF. The CDR3 bases are TGTGCCACTGGGGGACAGGGGGCGGCCTACGAGCAGTACTTC.

The gene calls are TRBV4-3 and TRBJ1-5, with 7 nucleotides matching TRBD1. V lost 1 base and J lost 3; bases outside the gene matches: 6. Germline assignment: CDR1 LGHNA and CDR2 YSLEER. The CDR3 runs 16 residues. The CDR3 here is CASSQVWGQHNQPQHF. CDR3 nucleotide sequence: TGCGCCAGCAGCCAAGTCTGGGGACAGCACAATCAGCCCCAGCATTTT.

This clonotype was counted ten times or more. This rearrangement joins TRBV6-1 to TRBJ2-2; 7 bases fit TRBD2. Unmatched junction bases numbered 14, after V lost 6 bases and J lost 4 bases. The CDR3 contains 17 residues. CDR1 and CDR2 from the germline V gene are MNHNS and SASEGT. CDR3 DNA: TGTGCCAGCAGCTGGGAGGGATCACAGGCGGTCACCGGGGAGCTGTTTTTT. Amino acid sequence: CASSWEGSQAVTGELFF.

This clonotype was counted a few times. This chain connects TRBV4-1 to TRBJ1-5; 7 nucleotides align to TRBD1. From germline, CDR1 is MGHRA and CDR2 YSYEKL. Trimming cost V 4 bases and J 6 bases; bases outside gene matches: 9. The CDR3 is 15 residues long. CDR3 DNA: TGCGCCAGCAGCCTCGAGACAGGGAGGAGTCAGCCCCAGCATTTT. Residues: CASSLETGRSQPQHF.

The chain has TRBV3-1 and TRBJ2-7, with D possibly being TRBD1 (6 bases). The V end was cut by 1 base, the J end by 2 bases, with 21 bases between. Germline loops: CDR1 LGHDT, CDR2 YNNKEL (reference sequence). The CDR3 loop spans 18 amino acids. CDR3 bases: TGTGCCAGCAGCCAAGCACCCCCAGGGGCGGACCTCACCTACGAGCAGTACTTC. This gives the protein CASSQAPPGADLTYEQYF.

The rearrangement links TRBV7-2 to TRBJ2-5, with 16 positions matching TRBD2. CDR1 and CDR2 (germline): SGHTA, FQGNSA. This CDR3 is 17 amino acids long. J was trimmed by 5 bases and V by 5 bases; bases with no gene match: 8. In DNA, the CDR3 is TGTGCCAGCAGCGTGGGACTAGCGGGAGGGGTGGGGGAGACCCAGTACTTC. Protein: CASSVGLAGGVGETQYF. Based on the CDR3 plus reference TRBV7-2 and TRBJ2-5, the full variable domain is GAGVSQSPSNKVTEKGKDVELRCDPISGHTALYWYRQSLGQGLEFLIYFQGNSAPDKSGLPSDRFSAERTGGSVSTLTIQRTQQEDSAVYLCASSVGLAGGVGETQYFGPGTRLLVL.

There are many counts of this clonotype. The chain carries TRBV3-1 and TRBJ2-5; 10 positions agree with TRBD1. CDR1 is LGHDT and CDR2 is YNNKEL in the germline V gene (reference sequence). Trimming cost V 4 bases and J 4 bases; bases outside gene matches: 9. The CDR3 consists of 16 residues. CDR3 nucleotides: TGTGCCAGCAGCCCGCTATCGGGACAGGGGAGAGAGACCCAGTACTTC. Translating gives CASSPLSGQGRETQYF.

This clonotype was picked up many times. This chain uses TRBV2 with TRBJ2-7, with a weak D call TRBD2 (6 bases). The CDR3 has 14 residues. Germline V gene sequence: CDR1 SNHLY, CDR2 FYNNEI. V lost 10 bases, J lost 0 bases, and 16 bases lay in between. CDR3 amino acids: CATKEGKGSYEQYF. CDR3 bases: TGTGCCACTAAGGAGGGGAAGGGCTCCTACGAGCAGTACTTC.

This chain joins TRBV27 and TRBJ2-7; D is possibly TRBD1 or TRBD2 (6 bases each). There are 14 residues in the CDR3. The germline V gene encodes CDR1 MNHEY and CDR2 SMNVEV (reference sequence). Trimming took 2 bases from V and 2 from J, leaving 10 bases between them. CDR3 nucleotide sequence: TGTGCCAGCAGTTTAATGGGGGGCGCCTACGAGCAGTACTTC. This encodes CASSLMGGAYEQYF.

Ten or more counts support this clonotype. The rearrangement joins TRBV24-1 to TRBJ2-7; D is unresolved. The length of the CDR3 is 13 residues. Trimming left V 4 bases short and J 2 bases short, with 8 bases between. Germline values: CDR1 KGHDR, CDR2 SFDVKD. This chain's CDR3 is CATSDGLTYEQYF. The CDR3, as DNA: TGTGCCACCAGTGACGGGTTGACCTACGAGCAGTACTTC.

This clonotype was detected many times. The chain recombines TRBV28 with TRBJ2-5; D is ambiguous. There are 12 residues in the CDR3. Germline loops: CDR1 MDHEN, CDR2 SYDVKM. Trimming took off 5 bases at V and 4 bases at J, with 8 bases between the two ends. The CDR3 reads CASSRPLETQYF. CDR3 DNA: TGTGCCAGCAGTCGCCCCTTAGAGACCCAGTACTTC.

This clonotype was recorded a few times. The chain joins TRBV20-1 to TRBJ2-4, with D possibly being TRBD2 (6 bases). Trimming took off 1 base at V and 4 bases at J, with 11 bases between the two ends. The CDR3 runs to 14 residues. Germline V gene sequence: CDR1 DFQATT, CDR2 SNEGSKA (reference sequence). The DNA for the CDR3 is TGCAGTGCTAGAGGAGGCAGCGGGAAAAACATTCAGTACTTC. This gives the protein CSARGGSGKNIQYF.

This clonotype was counted at least ten times. The chain has TRBV12-3 or TRBV12-4 and TRBJ1-6, with 11 positions matching TRBD1. V shed 4 bases, J shed 9 bases, and the junction held 2 bases outside the gene matches. The CDR3 totals 14 residues. DNA of the CDR3: TGTGCCAGCAGTTCCGGGACAGGGGGTTCACCCCTCCACTTT. Translating gives CASSSGTGGSPLHF.

This clonotype was recorded a few times. The chain uses TRBV12-3 or TRBV12-4 and TRBJ1-2; TRBD1 agrees at 9 bases. The CDR3 is 14 residues long. V lost 6 bases to trimming and J lost 4 bases; unmatched junction nucleotides: 6. The CDR3 loop reads CASRGTGLRYGYTF. CDR3 coding DNA: TGTGCCAGCAGGGGGACAGGGCTACGCTATGGCTACACCTTC.

The chain combines TRBV5-1 with TRBJ2-7; D uncertain. The V end lost 0 bases, the J end lost 5 bases, and 9 bases lay between the germline ends. Per germline, CDR1 SGHRS and CDR2 YFSETQ. This CDR3 is 13 amino acids long. The CDR3: CASSLAPWHEQYF. CDR3 nucleotides: TGCGCCAGCAGCTTGGCCCCGTGGCACGAGCAGTACTTC.

This clonotype appeared many times. The chain couples TRBV28 to TRBJ1-5; maybe TRBD1 (5 bases). The V end was cut by 6 bases, the J end by 6 bases, with 21 bases between. This CDR3 is built from 16 residues. Germline V gives CDR1 MDHEN, CDR2 SYDVKM. CDR3 amino acids: CASRGTVGALIQPQHF. CDR3 in DNA: TGTGCCAGCAGGGGGACCGTCGGGGCGCTTATTCAGCCCCAGCATTTT.

In regard to this clonotype: Since a much larger clone is just one base distant, this may be a read error. The chain employs TRBV6-1 and TRBJ2-5; TRBD1 is a possible D gene (5 bases). This CDR3 has 15 residues. Germline V gene sequence: CDR1 MNHNS, CDR2 SASEGT. CDR3 coding DNA: TGTGTCAGCAGGGAAGATGGGGCACAACAAGAGACCCAGTACTTC. Translation: CVSREDGAQQETQYF.

V gene TRBV20-1 combines with J gene TRBJ1-2; 7 positions match TRBD1. From germline, CDR1 is DFQATT and CDR2 SNEGSKA (reference sequence). The CDR3 has 14 amino acids. The V gene end was trimmed by 0 bases and the J gene end by 2 bases; junction bases not matched to a gene: 3. The CDR3 DNA is TGCAGTGCTAGAGACCACAGGGGCAACTATGGCTACACCTTC. Protein product: CSARDHRGNYGYTF.

This clonotype was observed at least ten times. CDR3 sequence: CSANPGRRWNTEAFF. The CDR3 DNA follows: TGCAGTGCGAACCCGGGACGGCGGTGGAACACTGAAGCTTTCTTT. The chain recombines TRBV20-1 with TRBJ1-1; D is perhaps TRBD1 (5 bases). Germline CDR1 DFQATT, CDR2 SNEGSKA (reference sequence). The length of the CDR3 is 15 residues. V was trimmed by 6 bases and J by 1 base, leaving 18 bases between them.

This clonotype was recorded at least ten times. The chain uses TRBV11-3 and TRBJ2-7; tentatively, D is TRBD1 (7 bases). The germline V gene has CDR1 SGHNT and CDR2 YENEEA. Trimming stripped 3 bases from V and 6 bases from J, with 18 bases between. The CDR3 totals 15 residues. The CDR3: CASSFHQGGKGEQYF. CDR3 nucleotides: TGTGCCAGCAGCTTCCACCAGGGGGGAAAAGGCGAGCAGTACTTC.

Many counts were recorded for this clonotype. The genes are TRBV7-9 and TRBJ1-1; 8 positions match TRBD1. V was clipped by 5 bases and J by 4 bases; unmatched bases: 6. The germline V gene encodes CDR1 SEHNR and CDR2 FQNEAQ (reference sequence). This CDR3 spans 14 amino acids. The CDR3: CASSIQGESTEAFF. In nucleotides, the CDR3 is TGTGCCAGCAGCATACAGGGGGAGAGCACTGAAGCTTTCTTT.

The table lists this clonotype with many counts. The rearrangement links TRBV2 to TRBJ1-1; no clear D. CDR3 length: 13 residues. From germline, CDR1 is SNHLY and CDR2 FYNNEI. V lost 6 bases, J lost 5 bases, and 13 bases lay in between. The CDR3 DNA reads TGTGCCAGCAGACCCAGTTTAGCGACTGAAGCTTTCTTT. Protein product: CASRPSLATEAFF.

This clonotype was found many times. The chain has TRBV15 and TRBJ1-1; possible D gene TRBD1, 6 bases. The CDR3 runs to 13 residues. With 2 bases removed from V and 3 bases from J, the gap between germline ends came to 7 bases. Germline values: CDR1 LNHNV, CDR2 YYDKDF (reference sequence). The CDR3 reads CATSRKGDTEAFF. The DNA of the CDR3 is TGTGCCACCAGCAGAAAGGGGGACACTGAAGCTTTCTTT.

This clonotype has at least ten counts. As DNA, the CDR3 is TGTGCCAGCAGTTACTCGTTCAACCAGCGCAATCAGCCCCAGCATTTT. Amino acid sequence: CASSYSFNQRNQPQHF. V gene TRBV6-5 combines with J gene TRBJ1-5, with D unclear. The length of the CDR3 is 16 residues. Deletions cut 0 bases from V and 2 bases from J, with 11 bases between. From germline, CDR1 is MNHEY and CDR2 SVGAGI.

CDR3 nucleotides: TGTGCCAGCAGCCGGGGACAGGGGAACGACTATGGCTACACCTTC. This codes for CASSRGQGNDYGYTF. V gene TRBV4-2 combines with J gene TRBJ1-2, with 10 bases fitting TRBD1. Per germline, CDR1 LGHNA and CDR2 YNFKEQ. This CDR3 has 15 residues. Germline trimming cut 4 bases from V and 3 bases from J; bases unmatched to any gene: 5.